The 28 T cell receptor beta chains listed next were all sequenced from one sample in a study of T cell responses to AZD1222 COVID-19 vaccine (dated by TCRdb to the early 2020s). The receptor library was made with the immunoSEQ multiplex PCR assay. TCRdb mirrors the immuneACCESS table, restricted to in-frame sequences. Some clones are absent from its copies; in checked studies, under half trace to an unresolved V gene, and the reason for the others is unknown. The table for this sample lists around 140,000 clones; about 89% of them were counted only once. 2.9% of the sample rests with the top ten. The time point tag for this specimen amounts to: baseline before first vaccination. The sample here was peripheral blood, taken on day 0 of AZD1222 vaccination. The origin of the receptors is an adult in good health.

V is TRBV10-3 and J is TRBJ1-1; unclear D gene. CDR1 is ENHRY, CDR2 SYGVKD, per germline. The CDR3 is made up of 13 amino acids. V gave up 4 bases and J gave up 1 base, with 7 bases separating them. CDR3 sequence reads: CAISGLGNTEAFF. DNA for the CDR3: TGTGCCATCAGTGGGTTAGGGAACACTGAAGCTTTCTTT.

The chain employs TRBV19 and TRBJ1-3; no reliable D call. CDR3 length: 12 amino acids. V was pared by 4 bases and J by 0 bases, with 1 base between. Germline-derived CDR1 and CDR2 are LNHDA and SQIVND (reference sequence). The CDR3 region has the DNA TGTGCCAGTAGTAACTCTGGAAACACCATATATTTT. Translation: CASSNSGNTIYF.

The chain recombines TRBV5-6 with TRBJ2-7; D may correspond to TRBD1 or TRBD2 (6 bases each). Germline assignment: CDR1 SGHDT and CDR2 YYEEEE. The CDR3 is made up of 11 amino acids. Trimming left V 4 bases short and J 9 bases short, with 11 bases between. CDR3 amino acids: CASSTGGGQYF. Written as DNA, the CDR3 is TGTGCCAGCAGCACTGGAGGGGGGCAGTACTTC.

V and J are TRBV27 and TRBJ2-3, with 7 positions matching TRBD2. Germline trimming cut 6 bases from V and 8 bases from J; bases unmatched to any gene: 8. In germline, CDR1 is MNHEY, CDR2 SMNVEV (reference sequence). There are 13 residues in the CDR3. The CDR3 bases are TGTGCCAGCAGCCCGGGAGGAGGGGTTACGCAGTATTTT. Residues: CASSPGGGVTQYF.

This chain links TRBV5-1 with TRBJ1-1; 9 bases are shared with TRBD1. The CDR3 is made up of 15 amino acids. The V segment lost 4 bases and the J segment 5 bases; nucleotides outside the gene matches: 9. CDR1 SGHRS and CDR2 YFSETQ come from the germline V gene. The chain's CDR3 is CASSLPQGARTEAFF. In DNA, the CDR3 is TGCGCCAGCAGCCTACCACAGGGGGCAAGGACTGAAGCTTTCTTT.

V is TRBV7-8 and J is TRBJ1-1; maybe TRBD1 (6 bases). Germline values: CDR1 SGHVS, CDR2 FQNEAQ. With 5 bases removed from V and 4 bases from J, the gap between germline ends came to 20 bases. This CDR3 is 16 amino acids long. The CDR3 DNA sequence: TGTGCCAGCAGCCCCCGCGGCAGGGGAGGGAGCACTGAAGCTTTCTTT. Its protein product is CASSPRGRGGSTEAFF.

The chain's CDR3 is CASSYSRGGSEAFF. The CDR3 DNA follows: TGTGCCAGCAGTTACTCAAGAGGGGGGTCTGAAGCTTTCTTT. This rearrangement joins TRBV6-5 to TRBJ1-1; D is possibly TRBD1 (6 bases). Germline V CDR1 and CDR2: MNHEY, SVGAGI. The CDR3 sequence is 14 residues long. V shed 0 bases and J shed 6 bases, with 11 bases lying between them.

The V and J genes are TRBV7-2 and TRBJ2-7; 8 nucleotides line up with TRBD2. In germline, CDR1 is SGHTA, CDR2 FQGNSA. J lost 0 bases, V lost 5 bases, and 12 bases had no gene match. This CDR3 is built from 17 residues. Here the CDR3 reads CASSLHRTSRSSYEQYF. The CDR3 DNA is TGTGCCAGCAGCCTACATAGGACTAGCAGGAGCTCCTACGAGCAGTACTTC.

The J gene is TRBJ2-7, the V gene TRBV5-6; the match to TRBD2 covers 11 bases. There are 16 residues in the CDR3. The V and J ends lost 0 bases and 5 bases, in that order; junction bases with no gene match: 7. Looked up from germline, CDR1 is SGHDT and CDR2 is YYEEEE. The CDR3 region is CASSLAGTSGLHEQYF. The CDR3 DNA follows: TGTGCCAGCAGCTTGGCCGGGACTAGCGGCCTCCACGAGCAGTACTTC.

The CDR3 here is CASSLGRVRNYGYTF. CDR3 DNA: TGTGCCAGCAGTTTAGGTAGGGTCAGGAACTATGGCTACACCTTC. The chain uses TRBV28 and TRBJ1-2; D gene uncertain. Germline V CDR1 and CDR2: MDHEN, SYDVKM. V lost 2 bases and J lost 2, with 12 bases in between. This CDR3 region has 15 residues.

The CDR3 DNA is TGTGCCAGTAGTCCAGGGACAGGGGGCGTGTACGAGCAGTACTTC. Translation gives CASSPGTGGVYEQYF. The rearrangement links TRBV19 to TRBJ2-7; 12 bases fit TRBD1. V shed 5 bases and J 4 bases; nucleotides not matched to a gene: 6. The CDR3 has 15 residues. Germline-derived CDR1 and CDR2 are LNHDA and SQIVND (reference sequence).

This clone was seen a single time. The CDR3 DNA reads TGTGCCAGCAGTATCTTAGCGGGAGTGGGGGATACGCAGTATTTT. It codes for CASSILAGVGDTQYF. The chain has TRBV6-5 and TRBJ2-3, with TRBD2 identical over 9 bases. The germline gives CDR1 MNHEY, CDR2 SVGAGI. The CDR3 spans 15 residues. The ends lost 5 bases at V and 6 bases at J; junction bases unmatched: 9.

The genes are TRBV7-9 and TRBJ2-7, with a possible D match to TRBD1 (6 bases). Germline-derived CDR1 and CDR2 are SEHNR and FQNEAQ (reference sequence). The germline V and J ends were trimmed by 1 base and 3 bases, with 16 bases remaining between them. CDR3 size: 16 residues. This CDR3 reads CASSLGGRGLGYEQYF. The CDR3 coding sequence is TGTGCCAGCAGCTTAGGAGGCAGGGGATTGGGCTACGAGCAGTACTTC.

V is TRBV6-2 or TRBV6-3 and J is TRBJ2-7; D not resolved. The CDR3 totals 11 residues. Per the germline V gene, CDR1 is MNHEY and CDR2 is SVGEGT. Trimming took 5 bases from V and 4 from J, leaving 6 bases between them. This CDR3 reads CASSPSYEQYF. The DNA for the CDR3 is TGTGCCAGCAGTCCCTCTTACGAGCAGTACTTC.

This clone appeared a single time. The genes are TRBV19 and TRBJ2-1, with 10 bases that match TRBD2. Germline CDR1 is LNHDA and CDR2 is SQIVND (reference sequence). The CDR3 consists of 17 residues. V lost 0 bases, J lost 8 bases, and 10 bases stayed unmatched. In DNA, the CDR3 is TGTGCCAGTAGTATAGAAAGCTCTCTAGCGGGAGTGCATGAGCAGTTCTTC. It encodes CASSIESSLAGVHEQFF.

This chain connects TRBV12-3 or TRBV12-4 to TRBJ2-7, with 9 nucleotides matching TRBD1. After removal of 8 bases from V and 3 bases from J, the junction contained 2 bases not matched to a gene. The length of the CDR3 is 12 residues. For the CDR3, the DNA is TGTGCCAGCGGGGGACAGGGCTACGAGCAGTACTTC. It translates to CASGGQGYEQYF.

The rearrangement joins TRBV11-2 to TRBJ1-5, with 7 bases identical to TRBD1. The CDR3 consists of 14 residues. Germline V gene lookup returns CDR1 SGHAT and CDR2 FQNNGV. V trimming: 4 bases; J trimming: 3 bases; junction bases outside the gene matches: 3. The CDR3 here is CASSSGQVNQPQHF. CDR3 nucleotides: TGTGCCAGCAGCTCTGGACAGGTCAATCAGCCCCAGCATTTT.

This clone was counted only a few times. The rearrangement links TRBV29-1 to TRBJ2-3; D is uncertain. V was shortened by 1 base and J by 2 bases, with 10 bases between the two germline ends. CDR3 size: 14 residues. Germline CDR1 and CDR2: SQVTM and ANQGSEA. The CDR3 sequence is CSVEGIRITDTQYF. In nucleotides, the CDR3 is TGCAGCGTTGAAGGGATCAGGATCACAGATACGCAGTATTTT.

The chain carries TRBV7-8 and TRBJ2-5; D is undetermined. Deletions cut 2 bases from V and 5 bases from J, with 3 bases between. CDR1 and CDR2 (germline): SGHVS, FQNEAQ. The CDR3 has 11 amino acids. CDR3 sequence (DNA): TGTGCCAGCAGCTTACAGGAGACCCAGTACTTC. It codes for CASSLQETQYF. Variable domain in full (rest from reference TRBV7-8 and TRBJ2-5): GAGVSQSPRYKVAKRGQDVALRCDPISGHVSLFWYQQALGQGPEFLTYFQNEAQLDKSGLPSDRFFAERPEGSVSTLKIQRTQQEDSAVYLCASSLQETQYFGPGTRLLVL.

This chain joins TRBV6-5 and TRBJ1-1; 9 nucleotides align to TRBD1. Germline CDR1 MNHEY, CDR2 SVGAGI. The CDR3 is 14 amino acids. V shed 7 bases and J 1 base; nucleotides not matched to a gene: 4. The CDR3 sequence: CASILGQGNTEAFF. DNA for the CDR3: TGTGCCAGCATCCTGGGACAGGGGAACACTGAAGCTTTCTTT.

The genes are TRBV19 and TRBJ1-1; TRBD1 is a possible D gene (6 bases). The CDR3 runs to 14 residues. Germline-derived CDR1 and CDR2 are LNHDA and SQIVND (reference sequence). The V end was cut by 4 bases, the J end by 1 base, with 10 bases between. The CDR3 protein is CASSTTGRNTEAFF. The CDR3 bases are TGTGCCAGTAGTACGACAGGTCGGAACACTGAAGCTTTCTTT.

J is TRBJ1-1 and V is TRBV6-5; D call uncertain. Germline V gives CDR1 MNHEY, CDR2 SVGAGI. The CDR3 sequence is 11 residues long. V dropped 6 bases and J dropped 1 base, with 3 bases sitting between them. CDR3: CASRQNTEAFF. CDR3 sequence (DNA): TGTGCCAGCAGACAGAACACTGAAGCTTTCTTT.

The J gene is TRBJ2-7, the V gene TRBV4-2; tentatively, D is TRBD1 (6 bases). The CDR3 has 14 residues. Germline CDR1 is LGHNA and CDR2 is YNFKEQ. Trimming pared 0 bases from V and 1 base from J, leaving 7 bases between. CDR3 in amino acids: CASSQDRGSYEQYF. CDR3 bases: TGTGCCAGCAGCCAAGACAGGGGTTCCTACGAGCAGTACTTC.

The J gene is TRBJ1-1, the V gene TRBV7-2, with no clear D. Between the trimmed V and J ends, which lost 1 base and 3 bases, there was a span of 12 bases. The germline V gene has CDR1 SGHTA and CDR2 FQGNSA. This CDR3 spans 15 amino acids. CDR3 protein: CASSLVGLWDTEAFF. In DNA form, the CDR3 reads TGTGCCAGCAGCTTAGTTGGGTTATGGGACACTGAAGCTTTCTTT.

This clone occurred a few times. The V and J genes are TRBV19 and TRBJ1-1; TRBD1 matches at 11 bases. The CDR3 is made up of 17 amino acids. Germline CDR1 reads LNHDA; CDR2 reads SQIVND (reference sequence). Germline trimming cut 6 bases from V and 4 bases from J; bases unmatched to any gene: 13. CDR3 in DNA: TGTGCCAGTAGGACACTGGACAGGGGGCGCGGGAGCACTGAAGCTTTCTTT. This codes for CASRTLDRGRGSTEAFF.

This chain links TRBV6-2 or TRBV6-3 with TRBJ2-7; D perhaps matches TRBD1 (6 bases). Trimming cost V 0 bases and J 3 bases, with 18 bases left between them. The CDR3 is 17 amino acids. Germline CDR1 and CDR2: MNHEY and SVGEGT. Written as DNA, the CDR3 is TGTGCCAGCAGTTACTCGAGGGAACCCAGGGGATACTACGAGCAGTACTTC. Its protein product is CASSYSREPRGYYEQYF.

The chain combines TRBV12-3 or TRBV12-4 with TRBJ2-7; tentatively, D is TRBD1 (6 bases). This CDR3 spans 12 amino acids. Trimming took off 2 bases at V and 6 bases at J, with 8 bases between the two ends. CDR3: CASSLNRAEQYF. The CDR3 DNA is TGTGCCAGCAGTTTAAACAGGGCCGAGCAGTACTTC.

This clone has a handful of counts. At one of its ends the junction is not consistent with the germline gene, which may arise from a read error. The chain recombines TRBV19 with TRBJ2-4; no definite D call. Germline CDR1 LNHDA, CDR2 SQIVND (reference sequence). The CDR3 extends over 15 amino acids. The CDR3 sequence: CASSAPRVANNIQYF. The CDR3 region has the DNA TGTGCCAGTAGTGCGCCTAGGGTTGCCAATAACATTCAGTACTTC.